The 28 T cell receptor beta chains below come from one sample, sequenced in a study of spatial heterogeneity in lung cancer. Time point indicated: sample taken at primary tumor resection. The sequenced material consisted of unsorted whole RNA from tumor, nontumor lung or frozen PBMC. TCRdb re-derived calls from the 5' RACE reads in MiXCR, one entry per CDR3 protein. The sample lists tens of thousands of distinct CDR3 sequences, about an eighth occurring once. The sample in question was PBMCs, obtained at surgery. The source of these receptors is a male donor with early-stage non-small cell lung cancer.

J is TRBJ2-7 and V is TRBV5-5; 7 bases agree with TRBD2. Germline V gene data show CDR1 as SGHKS and CDR2 as YYEKEE (reference sequence). The trim removed 4 bases at V and 0 bases at J, leaving 7 bases unmatched. This CDR3 is built from 15 residues. In nucleotides, the CDR3 is TGTGCCAGCAGCCACCTAGCGGAGAGCTCCTACGAGCAGTACTTC. Its translation is CASSHLAESSYEQYF.

This clonotype was detected only a few times. The V and J genes are TRBV20-1 and TRBJ1-1, with a tentative D call TRBD1 (5 bases). Per germline, CDR1 DFQATT and CDR2 SNEGSKA (reference sequence). This CDR3 has 12 amino acids. Deletions cut 5 bases from V and 1 base from J, with 8 bases between. The CDR3 loop is CSALGQNTEAFF. DNA for the CDR3: TGCAGTGCTCTAGGACAGAACACTGAAGCTTTCTTT.

The sample holds many counts of this clonotype. V and J are TRBV7-8 and TRBJ1-4; D is unresolved. The CDR3 spans 15 residues. Germline V gene data show CDR1 as SGHVS and CDR2 as FQNEAQ. The V end was cut by 0 bases, the J end by 8 bases, with 13 bases between. In nucleotides, the CDR3 is TGTGCCAGCAGCTTAGCGCTCGGGTATAGGGAAAAACTGTTTTTT. It is translated as CASSLALGYREKLFF.

This clonotype was seen more than once but under ten times. The CDR3 protein is CASSQWAPSGGPLEQYF. As DNA, the CDR3 is TGCGCCAGCAGCCAATGGGCCCCTAGCGGGGGACCTCTCGAGCAGTACTTC. The V and J genes are TRBV4-1 and TRBJ2-7, with 10 bases lining up with TRBD2. V trimming: 2 bases; J trimming: 6 bases; junction bases outside the gene matches: 13. The length of the CDR3 is 17 residues. CDR1 MGHRA and CDR2 YSYEKL come from the germline V gene.

This chain connects TRBV23-1 to TRBJ2-7; D is uncertain. TRBV23-1 is classed as an ORF, of uncertain function. The CDR3 is 13 amino acids. V was trimmed by 2 bases and J by 6 bases, leaving 11 bases between them. CDR3 in amino acids: CASSQLGFTEQYF. In nucleotides, the CDR3 is TGCGCCAGCAGTCAACTAGGGTTTACCGAGCAGTACTTC.

This clonotype was detected many times. J is TRBJ2-7 and V is TRBV11-2; tentative D call: TRBD2 (5 bases). V was clipped by 1 base and J by 6 bases, with 16 bases between them. There are 15 residues in the CDR3. CDR1 and CDR2 from the germline V gene are SGHAT and FQNNGV. The CDR3 nucleotides are TGTGCCAGCAGCTTAGCTAGCAATCTCCTCTCCGAGCAGTACTTC. Translated: CASSLASNLLSEQYF.

This clonotype has a count of ten or more. The V and J genes are TRBV20-1 and TRBJ1-2; D call uncertain. The V and J ends lost 3 bases and 0 bases respectively, with 8 bases between them. Germline V gene lookup returns CDR1 DFQATT and CDR2 SNEGSKA (reference sequence). CDR3 length: 13 amino acids. CDR3 nucleotides: TGCAGTGCTAGTGACGGAGCTAACTATGGCTACACCTTC. It yields the protein CSASDGANYGYTF.

The genes are TRBV6-5 and TRBJ2-2, with 10 bases identical to TRBD2. Trimming took 5 bases from V and 8 from J; bases not matched to a gene: 5. CDR3 length: 14 amino acids. From germline, CDR1 is MNHEY and CDR2 SVGAGI. DNA for the CDR3: TGTGCCAGCAGTAACCTAGCGGGAGCTGGGGAGCTGTTTTTT. Translating gives CASSNLAGAGELFF.

This clonotype has a handful of counts. The J gene is TRBJ1-5, the V gene TRBV19; 7 nucleotides match TRBD1. Per the germline V gene, CDR1 is LNHDA and CDR2 is SQIVND (reference sequence). The junction had 11 bases not matched to a gene; V was cut back by 7 bases and J by 5 bases. This CDR3 is built from 15 residues. The CDR3 region is CASKRSGGFDQPQHF. In DNA form, the CDR3 reads TGTGCCAGTAAAAGATCAGGGGGGTTTGATCAGCCCCAGCATTTT.

This clonotype was picked up a small number of times. CDR3 nucleotides: TGCGCCAGCAGCCCCGGACAGAGCCGATACAATGAGCAGTTCTTC. As protein: CASSPGQSRYNEQFF. The chain couples TRBV5-1 to TRBJ2-1, with a weak D call TRBD1 (6 bases). This CDR3 has 15 residues. Looked up from germline, CDR1 is SGHRS and CDR2 is YFSETQ. Trimming removed 4 bases from V and 4 bases from J, with 15 bases in between.

The CDR3 DNA reads as TGTGCCAGCAGCCGATCCCTTCGGACTGGACGGAGGGATACGCAGTATTTT. Translation: CASSRSLRTGRRDTQYF. This chain joins TRBV7-8 and TRBJ2-3; TRBD2 might be the D (5 bases). Trimming shortened V by 5 bases and J by 6 bases, and 24 bases separated the two germline ends. CDR3 length: 17 residues. CDR1 SGHVS and CDR2 FQNEAQ come from the germline V gene.

The chain recombines TRBV5-1 with TRBJ2-3, with no clear D. Germline V gene data show CDR1 as SGHRS and CDR2 as YFSETQ. This CDR3 contains 11 residues. Between the trimmed V and J ends, which lost 7 bases and 2 bases, there was a span of 5 bases. Here the CDR3 DNA reads TGCGCCAGCGGGAACACAGATACGCAGTATTTT. This gives the protein CASGNTDTQYF.

This clonotype was detected only a few times. This chain connects TRBV18 to TRBJ2-4, with TRBD2 matching 8 bases. This CDR3 region has 15 residues. J gave up 5 bases and V 3 bases, and 6 bases lay outside the gene matches. Per the germline V gene, CDR1 is KGHSH and CDR2 is LQKENI. CDR3 nucleotides: TGTGCCAGCTCACCCTCCGGGACTAGTCAAAACATTCAGTACTTC. This translates into CASSPSGTSQNIQYF.

The chain combines TRBV7-8 with TRBJ2-1; a possible D gene is TRBD2 (7 bases). Between the trimmed V and J ends, which lost 5 bases and 9 bases, there was a span of 23 bases. CDR1 SGHVS and CDR2 FQNEAQ come from the germline V gene. The CDR3 spans 16 residues. The CDR3 sequence is CASSLQAGVSGGEQFF. The CDR3, as DNA: TGTGCCAGCAGCCTACAGGCAGGGGTATCGGGGGGTGAGCAGTTCTTC.

The chain couples TRBV7-2 to TRBJ1-6; 10 positions agree with TRBD1. V shed 4 bases and J 7 bases; nucleotides not matched to a gene: 4. The CDR3 loop spans 15 amino acids. Germline V gene sequence: CDR1 SGHTA, CDR2 FQGNSA. The CDR3 DNA is TGTGCCAGCAGCTACCGGACAGGGGGGAATTCACCCCTCCACTTT. This codes for CASSYRTGGNSPLHF.

The sample holds a few counts of this clonotype. The chain combines TRBV24-1 with TRBJ2-7, with D perhaps matching TRBD1 (5 bases). Looked up from germline, CDR1 is KGHDR and CDR2 is SFDVKD. The V end was cut by 4 bases, the J end by 2 bases, with 14 bases between. This CDR3 has 15 residues. The CDR3 protein is CATSETVAPTYEQYF. The CDR3 region has the DNA TGTGCCACCAGTGAGACAGTGGCACCGACCTACGAGCAGTACTTC.

This clonotype was seen at least ten times. This chain joins TRBV6-2 or TRBV6-3 and TRBJ2-7; TRBD2 matches at 9 bases. The V gene end was trimmed by 5 bases and the J gene end by 7 bases; junction bases not matched to a gene: 9. The CDR3 consists of 14 residues. The germline CDR1 and CDR2 sequences are MNHEY and SVGEGT. In DNA form, the CDR3 reads TGTGCCAGCAGTCCGGTCGGGACTAGCTCGGAGCAGTACTTC. This translates into CASSPVGTSSEQYF.

V is TRBV19 and J is TRBJ2-3; D is unresolved. The CDR3 totals 16 residues. The V end lost 5 bases, the J end lost 8 bases, and 23 bases lay between the germline ends. The germline V gene has CDR1 LNHDA and CDR2 SQIVND (reference sequence). CDR3 loop: CASSPYSALGERTQYF. The DNA for the CDR3 is TGTGCCAGTAGTCCTTACAGCGCCCTAGGCGAACGTACGCAGTATTTT.

The genes are TRBV20-1 and TRBJ1-5; TRBD1 aligns across 9 bases. This CDR3 region has 16 residues. V lost 2 bases and J lost 4; bases outside the gene matches: 9. CDR1 and CDR2 (germline): DFQATT, SNEGSKA (reference sequence). The CDR3 loop reads CSARLQGALPNQPQHF. CDR3 bases: TGCAGTGCTAGATTACAGGGGGCCCTCCCAAATCAGCCCCAGCATTTT.

The chain uses TRBV20-1 and TRBJ2-7, with D unclear. From germline, CDR1 is DFQATT and CDR2 SNEGSKA (reference sequence). The CDR3 extends over 12 amino acids. Trimming shortened V by 6 bases and J by 0 bases, and 9 bases separated the two germline ends. DNA of the CDR3: TGCAGTGCGAGGTCCTACTCCTACGAGCAGTACTTC. This gives the protein CSARSYSYEQYF.

This clonotype came up a few times. This sequence joins TRBV5-5 and TRBJ1-1; no firm D call. V lost 2 bases to trimming and J lost 3 bases, with 11 bases between them. Per germline, CDR1 SGHKS and CDR2 YYEKEE (reference sequence). CDR3 length: 14 residues. DNA of the CDR3: TGTGCCAGCAGCTTAAAGGGCACAGACACTGAAGCTTTCTTT. Amino acid sequence: CASSLKGTDTEAFF. Together with reference TRBV5-5 and TRBJ1-1, the CDR3 gives the full variable domain: DAGVTQSPTHLIKTRGQQVTLRCSPISGHKSVSWYQQVLGQGPQFIFQYYEKEERGRGNFPDRFSARQFPNYSSELNVNALLLGDSALYLCASSLKGTDTEAFFGQGTRLTVV.

This clonotype was seen a handful of times. The chain employs TRBV28 and TRBJ1-3, with D perhaps TRBD1 (5 bases). CDR3 length: 14 amino acids. CDR1 is MDHEN, CDR2 SYDVKM, per germline. V was shortened by 7 bases and J by 0 bases, with 10 bases between the two germline ends. CDR3 coding DNA: TGTGCCAGCACCACAGGCTCCTCTGGAAACACCATATATTTT. It encodes CASTTGSSGNTIYF.

The chain links TRBV4-2 to TRBJ2-7, with 9 bases aligning to TRBD2. Germline V gene lookup returns CDR1 LGHNA and CDR2 YNFKEQ. Losses at the gene ends were 3 bases for V and 6 bases for J; bases not matched to a gene: 9. This CDR3 contains 15 residues. CDR3 DNA: TGTGCCAGCAGCCAGCCGGCGGGAGGGCCGGGCGAGCAGTACTTC. Protein product: CASSQPAGGPGEQYF.

This clonotype was detected many times. J is TRBJ2-2 and V is TRBV3-1; TRBD1 is a possible D gene (6 bases). This CDR3 spans 16 amino acids. The V end lost 3 bases, the J end lost 4 bases, and 15 bases lay between the germline ends. Germline V gene lookup returns CDR1 LGHDT and CDR2 YNNKEL (reference sequence). Here the CDR3 reads CASSHHRVGRTGELFF. CDR3 nucleotide sequence: TGTGCCAGCAGCCACCACAGGGTTGGGCGCACCGGGGAGCTGTTTTTT. Together with reference TRBV3-1 and TRBJ2-2, the CDR3 gives the full variable domain: DTAVSQTPKYLVTQMGNDKSIKCEQNLGHDTMYWYKQDSKKFLKIMFSYNNKELIINETVPNRFSPKSPDKAHLNLHINSLELGDSAVYFCASSHHRVGRTGELFFGEGSRLTVL.

This clonotype was found a few times. The chain employs TRBV5-4 and TRBJ1-1; D perhaps matches TRBD1 (5 bases). Trimming shortened V by 3 bases and J by 7 bases, and 22 bases separated the two germline ends. Germline loops: CDR1 SGHNT, CDR2 YYREEE (reference sequence). There are 16 residues in the CDR3. The chain's CDR3 is CASSSDGAAGNSEAFF. CDR3 DNA sequence: TGTGCCAGCAGCTCCGATGGCGCGGCAGGGAATAGTGAAGCTTTCTTT.

There are a few counts of this clonotype. The CDR3 sequence: CAISERTASSYEQYF. Here the CDR3 DNA reads TGTGCCATCAGTGAAAGGACTGCTTCCTCCTACGAGCAGTACTTC. The rearrangement links TRBV10-3 to TRBJ2-7; maybe TRBD2 (5 bases). The CDR3 is 15 amino acids. Trimming cost V 3 bases and J 0 bases, with 12 bases left between them. CDR1 is ENHRY and CDR2 is SYGVKD in the germline V gene.

This clonotype showed up just a few times. The rearrangement links TRBV7-2 to TRBJ1-3, with D possibly TRBD1 on 6 matching bases. The CDR3 loop spans 14 amino acids. V gave up 1 base and J gave up 3 bases, with 7 bases separating them. Germline CDR1 and CDR2: SGHTA and FQGNSA. The CDR3 DNA follows: TGTGCCAGCAGCTTAGGGGACATTGGAAACACCATATATTTT. This encodes CASSLGDIGNTIYF.

Ten or more counts support this clonotype. The V call is TRBV10-3, the J call TRBJ2-1; 11 positions agree with TRBD2. The junction had 5 bases not matched to a gene; V was cut back by 6 bases and J by 4 bases. This CDR3 spans 15 amino acids. In germline, CDR1 is ENHRY, CDR2 SYGVKD. This chain's CDR3 is CAIRNSGRVYNEQFF. The CDR3, as DNA: TGTGCCATCAGGAATAGCGGGAGGGTATACAATGAGCAGTTCTTC.